This entry concerns a single T cell receptor beta chain. The antigen remains undetermined. The identical CDR3 is also encoded by other nucleotide sequences in the sample. CDR3 length: 14 residues. The germline V gene has CDR1 SGHRS and CDR2 YFSETQ. Trimming shortened V by 2 bases and J by 3 bases, and 8 bases separated the two germline ends. The data derive from a study of shared clonotypes between healthy human individuals. Study-wide findings and caveats: The authors expected sequencing depth to affect clonotype sharing among donors.

Data came from immunoSEQ multiplex PCR; TCRdb stores just in-frame clones and leaves some out. The sample holds approximately 2.3 million clones, approximately 93% seen once. This sequence originates from a man aged 18 to 35 in good health. Some clones in this sample may be carry-over from other donors' samples. V usage is TRBV5-1 and J usage is TRBJ1-4; no firm D call. Sample: naive CD4+ T cells from PBMCs. Noted subset: CD45RA+ positively selected. The chain's CDR3 is CASSLGPPNEKLFF. DNA for the CDR3: TGCGCCAGCAGCTTAGGACCGCCTAATGAAAAACTGTTTTTT. Full variable domain (outside the CDR3, taken from reference TRBV5-1 and TRBJ1-4): KAGVTQTPRYLIKTRGQQVTLSCSPISGHRSVSWYQQTPGQGLQFLFEYFSETQRNKGNFPGRFSGRQFSNSRSEMNVSTLELGDSALYLCASSLGPPNEKLFFGSGTQLSVL.